The 9 T cell receptor beta chains presented below share a single source sample, sequenced in a study of T-cell memory formation after mild COVID-19. TCRdb called the 5' RACE reads again in MiXCR, with one record for every CDR3 protein. This table has about 500,000 distinct CDR3 sequences, roughly 20% appearing once. Sequencing input: PBMCs or a T cell subset sorted from them (not recorded which). The receptor set was obtained from an adult woman who had mild COVID-19 (a few samples of this study predate the infection). Cell type and time point are not known.

This clonotype was counted between two and nine times. V and J are TRBV7-3 and TRBJ2-2; D is uncertain. Trimming cost V 6 bases and J 6 bases, with 8 bases left between them. This CDR3 has 12 residues. In germline, CDR1 is SGHTA, CDR2 FQGTGA. In DNA form, the CDR3 reads TGTGCCAGCAGACGAGAGGCCGGGGAGCTGTTTTTT. This encodes CASRREAGELFF. Based on the CDR3 plus reference TRBV7-3 and TRBJ2-2, the full variable domain is GAGVSQTPSNKVTEKGKYVELRCDPISGHTALYWYRQSLGQGPEFLIYFQGTGAADDSGLPNDRFFAVRPEGSVSTLKIQRTERGDSAVYLCASRREAGELFFGEGSRLTVL.

V and J are TRBV2 and TRBJ1-2; D is perhaps TRBD1 (6 bases). Germline CDR1 is SNHLY and CDR2 is FYNNEI. V dropped 6 bases and J dropped 8 bases, with 25 bases sitting between them. CDR3 size: 16 residues. The CDR3 protein is CASRPTDRPQTIGYTF. The DNA of the CDR3 is TGTGCCAGCAGGCCCACGGACAGACCCCAAACTATCGGCTACACCTTC.

This clonotype was detected only a few times. The chain recombines TRBV29-1 with TRBJ2-7; D tentatively fits TRBD1 or TRBD2 (5 bases each). This CDR3 comprises 13 residues. Germline values: CDR1 SQVTM, CDR2 ANQGSEA. V lost 6 bases, J lost 3 bases, and 15 bases lay in between. CDR3 coding DNA: TGCAGCGTCCGGGACCGAGGGGTCTACGAGCAGTACTTC. It is translated as CSVRDRGVYEQYF.

This clonotype was counted many times. The gene calls are TRBV5-1 and TRBJ2-5; TRBD2 might be the D (6 bases). Trimming stripped 0 bases from V and 4 bases from J, with 10 bases between. The CDR3 runs to 14 residues. The V gene's germline CDR1 is SGHRS and CDR2 YFSETQ. CDR3 protein: CASSLATGGETQYF. Here the CDR3 DNA reads TGCGCCAGCAGCTTGGCCACCGGGGGAGAGACCCAGTACTTC.

Only a few counts were recorded for this clonotype. The chain carries TRBV12-3 or TRBV12-4 and TRBJ1-6; 9 nucleotides line up with TRBD1. This CDR3 has 15 residues. J lost 7 bases, V lost 6 bases, and 7 bases had no gene match. The CDR3 is CASSAGQGRNSPLHF. CDR3 coding DNA: TGTGCCAGCAGCGCCGGACAGGGGAGGAATTCACCCCTCCACTTT.

This clonotype was seen more than once but under ten times. The chain employs TRBV20-1 and TRBJ2-3, with TRBD2 identical over 8 bases. Per the germline V gene, CDR1 is DFQATT and CDR2 is SNEGSKA (reference sequence). The CDR3 spans 15 residues. V trimming: 6 bases; J trimming: 2 bases; junction bases outside the gene matches: 10. DNA for the CDR3: TGCAGTGCCCACCTCCGGCGGGAGGTCACAGATACGCAGTATTTT. It codes for CSAHLRREVTDTQYF.

The chain employs TRBV6-2 or TRBV6-3 and TRBJ2-1; 7 bases map to TRBD1. The CDR3 extends over 15 amino acids. V was pared by 4 bases and J by 9 bases, with 12 bases of the junction left unmatched. CDR1 and CDR2 (germline): MNHEY, SVGEGT. The CDR3 sequence is CASSSWGQSLFEQFF. CDR3 DNA: TGTGCCAGCAGTTCCTGGGGACAGTCCCTCTTTGAGCAGTTCTTC.

V and J are TRBV7-8 and TRBJ1-6; D gene uncertain. Germline V CDR1 and CDR2: SGHVS, FQNEAQ. Trimming shortened V by 5 bases and J by 10 bases, and 15 bases separated the two germline ends. The CDR3 sequence is 14 residues long. The CDR3 nucleotides are TGTGCCAGCAGCAAAATCAGTGGGCAATCACCCCTCCACTTT. Translation: CASSKISGQSPLHF.

J is TRBJ1-5 and V is TRBV30, with TRBD1 as a possible D gene (5 bases). The CDR3 extends over 13 amino acids. CDR1 is GTSNPN, CDR2 SVGIG, per germline (reference sequence). V lost 7 bases and J 1 base, leaving 11 bases between the germline ends. As DNA, the CDR3 is TGTGCCTCCCAGACAGCCAGCAATCAGCCCCAGCATTTT. Amino acid sequence: CASQTASNQPQHF. Full variable domain (remainder filled in from reference TRBV30 and TRBJ1-5): SQTIHQWPATLVQPVGSPLSLECTVEGTSNPNLYWYRQAAGRGLQLLFYSVGIGQISSEVPQNLSASRPQDRQFILSSKKLLLSDSGFYLCASQTASNQPQHFGDGTRLSIL.